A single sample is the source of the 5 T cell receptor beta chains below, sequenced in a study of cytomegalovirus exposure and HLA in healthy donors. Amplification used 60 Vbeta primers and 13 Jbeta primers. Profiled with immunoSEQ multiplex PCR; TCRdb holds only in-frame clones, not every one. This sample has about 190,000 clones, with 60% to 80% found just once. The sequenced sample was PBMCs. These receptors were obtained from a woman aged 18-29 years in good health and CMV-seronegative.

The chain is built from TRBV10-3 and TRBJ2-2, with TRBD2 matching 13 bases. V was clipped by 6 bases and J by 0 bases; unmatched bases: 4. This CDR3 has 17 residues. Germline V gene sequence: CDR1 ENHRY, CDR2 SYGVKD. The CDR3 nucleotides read TGTGCCATCAGAGCCGGGACTAGCGGGACGAACACCGGGGAGCTGTTTTTT. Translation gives CAIRAGTSGTNTGELFF.

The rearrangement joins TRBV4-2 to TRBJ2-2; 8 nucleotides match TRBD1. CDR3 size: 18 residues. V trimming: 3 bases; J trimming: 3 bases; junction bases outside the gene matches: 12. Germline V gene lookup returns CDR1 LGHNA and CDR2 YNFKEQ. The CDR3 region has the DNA TGTGCCAGCAGCCACACCAGCTACAGGGGGGTATACACCGGGGAGCTGTTTTTT. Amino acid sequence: CASSHTSYRGVYTGELFF.

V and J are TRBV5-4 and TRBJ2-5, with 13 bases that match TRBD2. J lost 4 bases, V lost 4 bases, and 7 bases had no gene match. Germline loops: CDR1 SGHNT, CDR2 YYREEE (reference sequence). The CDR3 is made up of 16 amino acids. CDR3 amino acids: CASSGGLAGVGETQYF. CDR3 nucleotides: TGTGCCAGCAGCGGAGGACTAGCGGGAGTTGGAGAGACCCAGTACTTC.

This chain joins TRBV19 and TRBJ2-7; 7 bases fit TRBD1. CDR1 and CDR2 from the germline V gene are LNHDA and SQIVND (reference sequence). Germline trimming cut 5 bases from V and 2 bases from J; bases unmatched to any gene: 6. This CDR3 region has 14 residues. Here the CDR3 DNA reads TGTGCCAGTAGTTCCGGGACAGCTACCTACGAGCAGTACTTC. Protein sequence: CASSSGTATYEQYF.

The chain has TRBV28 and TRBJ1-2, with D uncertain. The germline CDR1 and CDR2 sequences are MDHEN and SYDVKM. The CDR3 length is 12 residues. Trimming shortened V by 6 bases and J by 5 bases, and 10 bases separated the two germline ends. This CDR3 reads CASRAKMYGYTF. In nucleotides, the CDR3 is TGTGCCAGCAGGGCAAAGATGTATGGCTACACCTTC.